Following are 30 T cell receptor beta chains from one sample sequenced in a study of vaccination and CD4 T cells after COVID-19. These receptors lack a known antigen. Sequencing of DNA taken from cultured CD4+ T cells relied on the Oncomine TCR Beta short-read assay. Genomic DNA was extracted from cultured CD4+ T cells. TCRdb reprocessed the PCR reads via MiXCR and lists one record per CDR3 protein. This table holds around 10,000 distinct CDR3 sequences, around 30% found once. Treatment described: roughly 10-day PBMC culture with coronavirus spike peptide pools or control peptides (ViraFEST assay). Before the COVID-19 pandemic (2011-2018), CD4+ T cells were obtained from the unexposed donor. The sample consisted of CD4+ T cells from blood, cultured in vitro. The receptor source for this set is a human donor in good health.

The J gene is TRBJ1-1, the V gene TRBV19, with unresolved D. The germline gives CDR1 LNHDA, CDR2 SQIVND (reference sequence). The V end was cut by 2 bases, the J end by 2 bases, with 6 bases between. The CDR3 loop spans 13 amino acids. CDR3 sequence (DNA): TGTGCCAGTAGTATAAAGGGCAACACTGAAGCTTTCTTT. Protein: CASSIKGNTEAFF.

The genes are TRBV20-1 and TRBJ2-7, with 8 bases aligning to TRBD2. V was clipped by 4 bases and J by 0 bases; unmatched bases: 5. From germline, CDR1 is DFQATT and CDR2 SNEGSKA (reference sequence). This CDR3 spans 14 amino acids. The CDR3 sequence: CSANLAGSSYEQYF. The CDR3 bases are TGCAGTGCTAATTTAGCGGGAAGCTCCTACGAGCAGTACTTC.

The V and J genes are TRBV7-9 and TRBJ1-2, with 7 positions matching TRBD1. V trimming: 4 bases; J trimming: 4 bases; junction bases outside the gene matches: 9. CDR3 length: 15 residues. Germline CDR1 is SEHNR and CDR2 is FQNEAQ (reference sequence). The CDR3 sequence is CASSSPGQLRYGYTF. CDR3 nucleotides: TGTGCCAGCAGCTCCCCGGGACAGCTTCGCTATGGCTACACCTTC. The full variable domain, completed using reference TRBV7-9 and TRBJ1-2, is DTGVSQNPRHKITKRGQNVTFRCDPISEHNRLYWYRQTLGQGPEFLTYFQNEAQLEKSRLLSDRFSAERPKGSFSTLEIQRTEQGDSAMYLCASSSPGQLRYGYTFGSGTRLTVV.

A single count supports this clonotype. The rearrangement joins TRBV20-1 to TRBJ2-1; 9 bases fit TRBD2. There are 18 residues in the CDR3. Germline loops: CDR1 DFQATT, CDR2 SNEGSKA (reference sequence). The V segment lost 6 bases and the J segment 5 bases; nucleotides outside the gene matches: 20. CDR3 amino acids: CSAPTLAGGPRLNNEQFF. The CDR3 DNA reads TGCAGTGCCCCGACTTTGGCGGGAGGGCCTCGTCTCAACAATGAGCAGTTCTTC.

This clonotype turned up a few times. V is TRBV7-2 and J is TRBJ1-6; D unclear. The germline V and J ends were trimmed by 1 base and 10 bases, with 14 bases remaining between them. The CDR3 totals 15 residues. The germline gives CDR1 SGHTA, CDR2 FQGNSA. The CDR3 DNA is TGTGCCAGCAGCTTAGGCTCGGAGGTTAAGTCACCCCTCCACTTT. Translated: CASSLGSEVKSPLHF.

This clonotype has only a few counts. The chain links TRBV7-2 to TRBJ1-2; 8 positions match TRBD1. The CDR3 runs to 13 residues. V lost 5 bases, J lost 7 bases, and 6 bases stayed unmatched. Germline loops: CDR1 SGHTA, CDR2 FQGNSA. CDR3 nucleotide sequence: TGTGCCAGCAGCCTAGGGACAGGTGGTGGCTACACCTTC. It codes for CASSLGTGGGYTF.

This clonotype appeared a few times. The genes are TRBV6-1 and TRBJ2-5; maybe TRBD1 (6 bases). Germline V lookup: CDR1 MNHNS, CDR2 SASEGT. Trimming removed 5 bases at V and 3 bases at J, with 13 bases between. The CDR3 spans 14 residues. The CDR3: CASSQQGSEETQYF. In nucleotides, the CDR3 is TGTGCCAGCAGTCAACAGGGAAGTGAAGAGACCCAGTACTTC.

This clonotype was seen more than once but under ten times. Written as DNA, the CDR3 is TGCAGTGGCGACGGGACAAGCACAGATACGCAGTATTTT. As protein: CSGDGTSTDTQYF. The chain joins TRBV20-1 to TRBJ2-3; D perhaps matches TRBD1 (6 bases). In germline, CDR1 is DFQATT, CDR2 SNEGSKA (reference sequence). The CDR3 sequence is 13 residues long. Trimming took 7 bases from V and 0 from J, leaving 11 bases between them.

The V gene is TRBV7-6, the J gene TRBJ2-1; the D call may be TRBD1 or TRBD2 (6 bases each). Germline assignment: CDR1 SGHVS and CDR2 FNYEAQ. The CDR3 extends over 17 amino acids. Trimming left V 4 bases short and J 5 bases short, with 21 bases between. The CDR3 nucleotides are TGTGCCAGCAGCTCCCCCTTTGGGGGGCGAACTAACAATGAGCAGTTCTTC. This encodes CASSSPFGGRTNNEQFF.

This clonotype was observed a handful of times. The CDR3 spells CASSEWGTGADEQYF. CDR3 bases: TGTGCCAGCAGTGAATGGGGGACAGGTGCTGACGAGCAGTACTTC. The chain carries TRBV2 and TRBJ2-7, with 8 positions matching TRBD1. V was clipped by 2 bases and J by 5 bases; unmatched bases: 8. Germline CDR1 is SNHLY and CDR2 is FYNNEI. The CDR3 consists of 15 residues.

The chain has TRBV27 and TRBJ2-2; 9 bases line up with TRBD2. V lost 6 bases, J lost 0 bases, and 5 bases stayed unmatched. Germline values: CDR1 MNHEY, CDR2 SMNVEV (reference sequence). The CDR3 sequence is 16 residues long. Written as DNA, the CDR3 is TGTGCCAGCAGCCGACTAGCGGAGACGAACACCGGGGAGCTGTTTTTT. Encoded protein: CASSRLAETNTGELFF.

This clonotype occurred a few times. V and J are TRBV27 and TRBJ2-1; D is possibly TRBD1 (6 bases). V shed 4 bases and J shed 1 base, with 11 bases lying between them. The CDR3 has 15 residues. CDR1 MNHEY and CDR2 SMNVEV come from the germline V gene (reference sequence). The CDR3 loop is CASSSIRGSYNEQFF. The CDR3 region has the DNA TGTGCCAGCAGTTCGATCAGGGGATCCTACAATGAGCAGTTCTTC.

This chain uses TRBV7-3 with TRBJ2-5, with TRBD1 identical over 7 bases. With V trimmed by 11 bases and J by 2 bases, 8 bases remained unmatched. This CDR3 has 13 amino acids. Germline-derived CDR1 and CDR2 are SGHTA and FQGTGA. The CDR3: CASSRGQQETQYF. CDR3 DNA sequence: TGTGCCTCATCGAGGGGACAGCAAGAGACCCAGTACTTC.

The sample holds a few counts of this clonotype. The V and J genes are TRBV6-1 and TRBJ1-1; no clear D gene. V lost 7 bases and J lost 0, with 21 bases in between. The CDR3 is made up of 17 amino acids. Germline loops: CDR1 MNHNS, CDR2 SASEGT. CDR3 sequence (DNA): TGTGCCAGCAATAAAATGACCGGGAAGTTGATGAACACTGAAGCTTTCTTT. Its translation is CASNKMTGKLMNTEAFF.

This clonotype has only a few counts. This sequence joins TRBV24-1 and TRBJ2-5, with D perhaps TRBD1 (5 bases). This CDR3 is built from 15 residues. V lost 1 base, J lost 1 base, and 9 bases lay in between. Germline V CDR1 and CDR2: KGHDR, SFDVKD. The CDR3: CATSDFRQGQETQYF. In DNA, the CDR3 is TGTGCCACCAGTGATTTCCGGCAGGGCCAAGAGACCCAGTACTTC.

The rearrangement links TRBV6-1 to TRBJ1-5; TRBD1 might be the D (6 bases). This CDR3 has 14 residues. Germline values: CDR1 MNHNS, CDR2 SASEGT. The V end lost 6 bases, the J end lost 3 bases, and 12 bases lay between the germline ends. CDR3 residues: CASREQGTNQPQHF. CDR3 sequence (DNA): TGTGCCAGCAGGGAACAGGGAACCAATCAGCCCCAGCATTTT.

This clonotype was detected only once. V is TRBV29-1 and J is TRBJ2-2; tentative D call: TRBD1 (6 bases). V was trimmed by 4 bases and J by 5 bases, leaving 11 bases between them. The CDR3 runs 13 residues. The germline gives CDR1 SQVTM, CDR2 ANQGSEA. CDR3: CSVVWGQTGELFF. DNA for the CDR3: TGCAGCGTTGTATGGGGGCAAACCGGGGAGCTGTTTTTT.

This clonotype was counted between two and nine times. The chain couples TRBV6-1 to TRBJ1-2, with TRBD1 as a possible D gene (5 bases). The CDR3 is 16 residues long. The V gene lost 4 bases and the J gene lost 7 bases, with 22 bases spanning the gap. Germline CDR1 and CDR2: MNHNS and SASEGT. The CDR3 nucleotides read TGTGCCAGCAGTGTTCTAATTCCGGGACCTCAGGCTGGCTACACCTTC. Its protein product is CASSVLIPGPQAGYTF.

The chain recombines TRBV19 with TRBJ2-1; D gene unclear. This CDR3 comprises 12 residues. Germline V gene data show CDR1 as LNHDA and CDR2 as SQIVND (reference sequence). Trimming shortened V by 0 bases and J by 8 bases, and 5 bases separated the two germline ends. This CDR3 reads CASSIDRDEQFF. The CDR3 coding sequence is TGTGCCAGTAGTATAGATCGTGATGAGCAGTTCTTC.

This rearrangement joins TRBV5-6 to TRBJ1-2; 10 nucleotides line up with TRBD1. From germline, CDR1 is SGHDT and CDR2 YYEEEE. The CDR3 covers 16 residues. After removal of 4 bases from V and 4 bases from J, the junction contained 10 bases not matched to a gene. The CDR3 spells CASSPGWRQGAYGYTF. The DNA for the CDR3 is TGTGCCAGCAGCCCGGGTTGGAGACAGGGGGCCTATGGCTACACCTTC.

The chain couples TRBV2 to TRBJ1-1, with D perhaps matching TRBD1 (5 bases). V shed 4 bases and J shed 1 base, with 7 bases lying between them. Per germline, CDR1 SNHLY and CDR2 FYNNEI. The CDR3 consists of 13 residues. CDR3 loop: CASSGQGNTEAFF. DNA of the CDR3: TGTGCCAGCAGTGGCCAGGGGAACACTGAAGCTTTCTTT.

The chain couples TRBV27 to TRBJ2-1; 9 bases are shared with TRBD1. The J segment lost 5 bases and the V segment lost 4 bases, leaving 18 bases of the junction unmatched. Germline V gene sequence: CDR1 MNHEY, CDR2 SMNVEV (reference sequence). The CDR3 sequence is 19 residues long. This CDR3 reads CASSSPGQGRVIPNNEQFF. CDR3 DNA sequence: TGTGCCAGCAGTTCACCGGGACAGGGACGAGTTATCCCCAACAATGAGCAGTTCTTC.

Relative to its sample, this clonotype is medium-sized (0.01 to 0.1%). The chain recombines TRBV7-9 with TRBJ1-5; D is perhaps TRBD1 (5 bases). CDR1 is SEHNR, CDR2 FQNEAQ, per germline (reference sequence). This CDR3 comprises 14 residues. V lost 0 bases and J lost 10, with 13 bases in between. This CDR3 reads CASSLAGVQHPQHF. The CDR3 region has the DNA TGTGCCAGCAGCTTAGCAGGGGTACAGCATCCCCAGCATTTT.

This clonotype was counted between two and nine times. The chain has TRBV2 and TRBJ1-5; weak D call: TRBD1 (5 bases). The CDR3 contains 13 residues. CDR1 and CDR2 (germline): SNHLY, FYNNEI. Trimming stripped 8 bases from V and 1 base from J, with 9 bases between. In DNA, the CDR3 is TGTGCCAGCCTCCGGGACAGCAATCAGCCCCAGCATTTT. Translated, it gives CASLRDSNQPQHF.

The chain has TRBV24-1 and TRBJ1-1, with unresolved D. Germline V gives CDR1 KGHDR, CDR2 SFDVKD. V was pared by 9 bases and J by 4 bases, with 14 bases between. CDR3 length: 13 residues. In nucleotides, the CDR3 is TGTGCCACCTCGAGCTACACGGGCACTGAAGCTTTCTTT. This translates into CATSSYTGTEAFF.

This CDR3 is CASSLPVTPQTPHEQFF. The DNA for the CDR3 is TGTGCCAGCAGTTTACCGGTGACACCTCAAACCCCCCATGAGCAGTTCTTC. The V call is TRBV28, the J call TRBJ2-1, with D uncertain. The CDR3 runs 17 residues. Germline V lookup: CDR1 MDHEN, CDR2 SYDVKM. V dropped 2 bases and J dropped 8 bases, with 22 bases sitting between them.

In its sample, this clonotype was seen a few times. This chain uses TRBV7-8 with TRBJ2-3; tentatively, D is TRBD1 or TRBD2 (6 bases each). The V and J ends lost 4 bases and 0 bases respectively, with 14 bases between them. The CDR3 sequence is 16 residues long. Per the germline V gene, CDR1 is SGHVS and CDR2 is FQNEAQ. The CDR3 region has the DNA TGTGCCAGCAGCTCTCTGGGGGGCACGAGCACAGATACGCAGTATTTT. Its translation: CASSSLGGTSTDTQYF.

This clonotype was found a few times. The chain is built from TRBV6-5 and TRBJ2-7; D unresolved. The CDR3 sequence is 14 residues long. Germline V gives CDR1 MNHEY, CDR2 SVGAGI. V was shortened by 0 bases and J by 4 bases, with 10 bases between the two germline ends. This CDR3 is CASSYSGTSYEQYF. In DNA, the CDR3 is TGTGCCAGCAGTTACTCGGGAACATCGTACGAGCAGTACTTC.

The chain links TRBV20-1 to TRBJ2-7; 9 nucleotides match TRBD1. V was clipped by 6 bases and J by 4 bases; unmatched bases: 10. CDR3 length: 14 amino acids. Germline V CDR1 and CDR2: DFQATT, SNEGSKA (reference sequence). CDR3 DNA: TGCAGTGCCAAGACCGGGACAGGGCTTTACGAGCAGTACTTC. Its protein product is CSAKTGTGLYEQYF.

The genes are TRBV27 and TRBJ2-2; D possibly corresponds to TRBD2 (5 bases). This CDR3 contains 14 residues. Germline values: CDR1 MNHEY, CDR2 SMNVEV (reference sequence). Between the trimmed V and J ends, which lost 4 bases and 2 bases, there was a span of 8 bases. CDR3 DNA: TGTGCCAGCAGTTCGCGGGCCAACACCGGGGAGCTGTTTTTT. It is translated as CASSSRANTGELFF.